The clone carrying this TCR beta chain occurred many times. Serving as healthy controls were blood bank volunteers based in Maryland, USA. This sample is drawn from a study of neurological immune-mediated disorders. Synthesis of cDNA was carried out by template-switch 5'RACE. The reaction used 10-nucleotide random UMIs. Via MiXCR, TCRdb re-called the 5' RACE reads, giving one row per CDR3 protein. The repertoire has more than 30,000 distinct CDR3 sequences, approximately 4% of them found once; the top ten carry around 27%. V gave up 3 bases and J gave up 1 base; unmatched junction bases: 6. Per the germline V gene, CDR1 is LGHDT and CDR2 is YNNKEL (reference sequence). This CDR3 region has 16 residues.

The J gene is TRBJ2-4, the V gene TRBV3-1, with 7 bases that match TRBD1. Sequenced input: CD4+ T cells from blood. The sequence was obtained from a woman aged 40 to 50 in good health. The CDR3 region is CASSQGTGEAKNIQYF. The CDR3 DNA follows: TGTGCCAGCAGCCAGGGAACAGGGGAGGCCAAAAACATTCAGTACTTC.